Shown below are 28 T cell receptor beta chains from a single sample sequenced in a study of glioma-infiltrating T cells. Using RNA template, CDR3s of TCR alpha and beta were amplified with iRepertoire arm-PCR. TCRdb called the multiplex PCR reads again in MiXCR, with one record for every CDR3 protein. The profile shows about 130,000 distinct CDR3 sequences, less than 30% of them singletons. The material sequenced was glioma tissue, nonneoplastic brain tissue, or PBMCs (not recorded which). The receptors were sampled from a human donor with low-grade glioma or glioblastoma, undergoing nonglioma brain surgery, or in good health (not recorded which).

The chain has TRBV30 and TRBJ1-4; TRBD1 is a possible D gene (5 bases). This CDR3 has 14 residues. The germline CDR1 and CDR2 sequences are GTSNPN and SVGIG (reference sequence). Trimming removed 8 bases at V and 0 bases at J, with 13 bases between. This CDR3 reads CAGLRTTTNEKLFF. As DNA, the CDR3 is TGTGCCGGCCTTCGGACAACAACTAATGAAAAACTGTTTTTT.

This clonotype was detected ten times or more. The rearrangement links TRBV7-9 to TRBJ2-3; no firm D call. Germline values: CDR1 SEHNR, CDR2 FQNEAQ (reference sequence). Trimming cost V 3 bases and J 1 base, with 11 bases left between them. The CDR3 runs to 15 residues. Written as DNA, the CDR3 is TGTGCCAGCAGCTTCCTAGGCACAGGCACAGATACGCAGTATTTT. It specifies CASSFLGTGTDTQYF.

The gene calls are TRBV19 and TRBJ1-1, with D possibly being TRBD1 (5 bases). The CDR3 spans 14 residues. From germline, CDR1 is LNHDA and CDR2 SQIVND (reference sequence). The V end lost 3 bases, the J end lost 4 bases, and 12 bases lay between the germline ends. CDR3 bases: TGTGCCAGTAGTATTGGCAGGGTAGCCACTGAAGCTTTCTTT. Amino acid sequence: CASSIGRVATEAFF.

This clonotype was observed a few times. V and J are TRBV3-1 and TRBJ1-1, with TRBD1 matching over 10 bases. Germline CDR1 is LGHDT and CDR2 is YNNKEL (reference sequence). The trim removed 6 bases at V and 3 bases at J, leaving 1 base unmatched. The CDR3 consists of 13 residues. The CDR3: CASRTGGYTEAFF. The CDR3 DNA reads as TGTGCCAGCAGGACAGGGGGCTACACTGAAGCTTTCTTT.

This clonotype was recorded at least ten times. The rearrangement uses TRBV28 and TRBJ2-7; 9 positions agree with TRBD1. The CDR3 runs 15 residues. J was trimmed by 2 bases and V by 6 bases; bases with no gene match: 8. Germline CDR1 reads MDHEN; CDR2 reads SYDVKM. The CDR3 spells CASRRGQGRTYEQYF. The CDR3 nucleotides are TGTGCCAGCAGGCGCGGACAGGGGAGGACCTACGAGCAGTACTTC. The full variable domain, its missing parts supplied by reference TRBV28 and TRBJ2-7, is DVKVTQSSRYLVKRTGEKVFLECVQDMDHENMFWYRQDPGLGLRLIYFSYDVKMKEKGDIPEGYSVSREKKERFSLILESASTNQTSMYLCASRRGQGRTYEQYFGPGTRLTVT.

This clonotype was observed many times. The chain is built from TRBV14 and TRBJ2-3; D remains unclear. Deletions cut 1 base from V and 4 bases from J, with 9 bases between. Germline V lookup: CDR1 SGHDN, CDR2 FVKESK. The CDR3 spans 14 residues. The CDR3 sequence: CASSQVGWADTQYF. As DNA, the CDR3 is TGTGCCAGCAGCCAAGTAGGCTGGGCAGATACGCAGTATTTT.

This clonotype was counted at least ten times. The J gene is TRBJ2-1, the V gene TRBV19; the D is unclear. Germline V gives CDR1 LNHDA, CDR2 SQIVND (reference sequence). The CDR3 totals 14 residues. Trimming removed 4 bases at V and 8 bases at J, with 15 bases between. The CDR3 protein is CASSSRDPIDEQFF. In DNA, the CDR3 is TGTGCCAGTAGTAGTCGCGACCCGATTGATGAGCAGTTCTTC.

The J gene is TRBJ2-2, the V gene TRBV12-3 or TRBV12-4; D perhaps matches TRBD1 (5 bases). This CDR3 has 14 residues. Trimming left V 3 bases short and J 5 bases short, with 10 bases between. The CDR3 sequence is CASSLSGITGELFF. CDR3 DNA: TGTGCCAGCAGTTTGTCAGGGATAACCGGGGAGCTGTTTTTT.

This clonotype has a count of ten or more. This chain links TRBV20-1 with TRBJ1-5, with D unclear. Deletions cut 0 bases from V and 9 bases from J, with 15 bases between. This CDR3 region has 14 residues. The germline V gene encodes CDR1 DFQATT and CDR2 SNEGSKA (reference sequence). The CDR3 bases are TGCAGTGCTAGAGATCAAACAGCTCTAGGGCCCCAGCATTTT. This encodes CSARDQTALGPQHF.

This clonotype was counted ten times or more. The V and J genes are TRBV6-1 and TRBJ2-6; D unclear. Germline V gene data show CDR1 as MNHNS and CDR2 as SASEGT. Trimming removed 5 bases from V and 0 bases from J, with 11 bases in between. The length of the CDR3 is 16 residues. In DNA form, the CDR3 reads TGTGCCAGCAGTCCACTACTCCTCTCTGGGGCCAACGTCCTGACTTTC. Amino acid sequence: CASSPLLLSGANVLTF.

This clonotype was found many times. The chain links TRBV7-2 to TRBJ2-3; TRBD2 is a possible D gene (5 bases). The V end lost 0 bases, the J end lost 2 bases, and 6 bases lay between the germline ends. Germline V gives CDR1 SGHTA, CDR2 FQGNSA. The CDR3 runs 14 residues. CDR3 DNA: TGTGCCAGCAGCTTAGCGGGAGCCACAGATACGCAGTATTTT. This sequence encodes CASSLAGATDTQYF.

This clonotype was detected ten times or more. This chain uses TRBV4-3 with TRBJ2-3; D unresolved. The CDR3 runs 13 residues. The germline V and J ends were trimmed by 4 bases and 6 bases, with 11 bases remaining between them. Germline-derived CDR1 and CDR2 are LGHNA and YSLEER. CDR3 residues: CASSLSPWDTQYF. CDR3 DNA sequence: TGCGCCAGCAGCCTTAGTCCGTGGGATACGCAGTATTTT.

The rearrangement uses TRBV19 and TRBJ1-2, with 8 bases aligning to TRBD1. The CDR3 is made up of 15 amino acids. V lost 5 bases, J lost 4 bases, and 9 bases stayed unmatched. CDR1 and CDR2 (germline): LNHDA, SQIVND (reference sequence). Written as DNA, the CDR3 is TGTGCCAGTAGTGTCCCAGGGGGCGCGAGCTATGGCTACACCTTC. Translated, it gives CASSVPGGASYGYTF.

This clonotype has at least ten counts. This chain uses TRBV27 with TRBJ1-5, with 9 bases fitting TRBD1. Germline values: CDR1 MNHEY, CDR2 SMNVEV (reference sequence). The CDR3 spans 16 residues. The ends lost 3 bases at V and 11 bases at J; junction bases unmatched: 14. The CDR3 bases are TGTGCCAGCAGTTTGGTCGGGACAGGGTCCCCCTCGGCCCAGCATTTT. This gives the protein CASSLVGTGSPSAQHF.

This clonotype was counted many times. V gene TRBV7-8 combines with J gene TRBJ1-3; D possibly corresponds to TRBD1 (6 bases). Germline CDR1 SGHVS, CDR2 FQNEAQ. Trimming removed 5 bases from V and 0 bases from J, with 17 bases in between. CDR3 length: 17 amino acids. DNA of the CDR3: TGTGCCAGCAGCCCCATGAGGGGGTATATCTCTGGAAACACCATATATTTT. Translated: CASSPMRGYISGNTIYF.

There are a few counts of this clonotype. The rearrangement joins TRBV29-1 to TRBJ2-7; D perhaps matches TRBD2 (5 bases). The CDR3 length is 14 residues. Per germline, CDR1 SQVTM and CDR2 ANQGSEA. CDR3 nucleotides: TGCGGAGTTACTAGAGACGGGTCGAAAGGGGAGCAGTACTTC. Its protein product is CGVTRDGSKGEQYF.

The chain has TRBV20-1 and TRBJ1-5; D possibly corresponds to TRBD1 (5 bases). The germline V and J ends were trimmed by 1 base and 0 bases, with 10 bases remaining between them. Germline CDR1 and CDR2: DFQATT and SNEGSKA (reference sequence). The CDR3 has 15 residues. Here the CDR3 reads CSARAGQFSNQPQHF. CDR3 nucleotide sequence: TGCAGTGCTAGAGCGGGGCAGTTTAGCAATCAGCCCCAGCATTTT.

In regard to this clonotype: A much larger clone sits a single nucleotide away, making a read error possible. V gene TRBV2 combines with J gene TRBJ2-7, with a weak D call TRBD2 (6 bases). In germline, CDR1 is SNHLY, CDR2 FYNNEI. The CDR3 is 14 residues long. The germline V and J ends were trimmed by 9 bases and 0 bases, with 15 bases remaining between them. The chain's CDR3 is CASQTRRLSYEQYF. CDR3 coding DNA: TGTGCCAGTCAGACTAGACGCCTCTCCTACGAGCAGTACTTC.

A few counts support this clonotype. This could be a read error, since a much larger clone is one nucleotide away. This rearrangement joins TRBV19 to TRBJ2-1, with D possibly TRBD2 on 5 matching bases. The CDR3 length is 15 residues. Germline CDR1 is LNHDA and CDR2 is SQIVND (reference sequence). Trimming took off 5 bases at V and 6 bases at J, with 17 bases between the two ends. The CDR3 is CASSPAPGFVNEQFF. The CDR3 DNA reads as TGTGCCAGTAGTCCCGCCCCGGGGTTCGTCAATGAGCAGTTCTTC.

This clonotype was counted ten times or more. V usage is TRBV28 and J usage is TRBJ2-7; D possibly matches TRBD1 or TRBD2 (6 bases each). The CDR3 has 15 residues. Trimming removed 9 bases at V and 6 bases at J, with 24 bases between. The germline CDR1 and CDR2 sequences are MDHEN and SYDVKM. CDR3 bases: TGTGCCAGTGCCCCCAGGGGAGGACTCGGGAGCGAGCAGTACTTC. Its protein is CASAPRGGLGSEQYF.

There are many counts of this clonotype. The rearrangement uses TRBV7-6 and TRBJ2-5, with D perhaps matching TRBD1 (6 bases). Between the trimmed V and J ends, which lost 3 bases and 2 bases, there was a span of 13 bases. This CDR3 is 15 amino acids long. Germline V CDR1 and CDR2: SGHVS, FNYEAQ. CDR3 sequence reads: CASSLAGTPQETQYF. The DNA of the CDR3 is TGTGCCAGCAGCTTGGCCGGGACACCGCAAGAGACCCAGTACTTC.

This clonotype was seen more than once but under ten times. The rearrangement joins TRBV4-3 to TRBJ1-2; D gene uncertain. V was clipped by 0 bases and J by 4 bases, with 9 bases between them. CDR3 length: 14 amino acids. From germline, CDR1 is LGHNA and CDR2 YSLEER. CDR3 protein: CASSQDLAGYGYTF. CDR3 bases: TGCGCCAGCAGCCAAGATCTGGCGGGCTATGGCTACACCTTC.

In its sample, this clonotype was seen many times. This CDR3 reads CASSPGTGNEKLFF. CDR3 sequence (DNA): TGTGCCAGCAGCCCCGGGACAGGGAATGAAAAACTGTTTTTT. This chain links TRBV7-2 with TRBJ1-4, with 9 positions matching TRBD1. The CDR3 loop spans 14 amino acids. The V gene's germline CDR1 is SGHTA and CDR2 FQGNSA. The J segment lost 5 bases and the V segment lost 5 bases, leaving 3 bases of the junction unmatched.

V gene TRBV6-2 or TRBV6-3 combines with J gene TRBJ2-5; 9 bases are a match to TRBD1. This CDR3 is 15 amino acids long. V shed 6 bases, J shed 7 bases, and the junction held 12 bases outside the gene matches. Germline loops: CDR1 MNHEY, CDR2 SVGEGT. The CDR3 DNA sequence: TGTGCCAGCAGCGCTAATGGACAGGGGATGGGGACCCAGTACTTC. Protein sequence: CASSANGQGMGTQYF.

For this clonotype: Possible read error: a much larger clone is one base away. In nucleotides, the CDR3 is TGTGCCAGCACCCAACCAACCGTGGGACTACCCACCTACGAGCAGCACTTC. This gives the protein CASTQPTVGLPTYEQHF. The chain recombines TRBV6-1 with TRBJ2-7; 7 nucleotides line up with TRBD2. CDR3 length: 17 amino acids. The V gene's germline CDR1 is MNHNS and CDR2 SASEGT.

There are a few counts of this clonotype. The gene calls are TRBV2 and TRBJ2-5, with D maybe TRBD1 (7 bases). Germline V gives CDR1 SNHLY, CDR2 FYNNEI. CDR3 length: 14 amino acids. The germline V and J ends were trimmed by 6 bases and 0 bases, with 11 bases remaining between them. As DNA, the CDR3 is TGTGCCAGCAGCGCGGGACAGTACCAAGAGACCCAGTACTTC. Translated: CASSAGQYQETQYF.

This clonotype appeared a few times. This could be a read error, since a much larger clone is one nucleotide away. CDR3: CASAGDNEQFF. The CDR3 nucleotides are TGTGCCAGCGCGGGGGACAATGAGCAGTTCTTC. The V gene is TRBV28, the J gene TRBJ2-1, with 7 bases identical to TRBD2. Trimming cost V 8 bases and J 5 bases; bases outside gene matches: 0. Germline loops: CDR1 MDHEN, CDR2 SYDVKM. The CDR3 covers 11 residues.

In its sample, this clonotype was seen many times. The CDR3 here is CASSSQRGYEQYF. Written as DNA, the CDR3 is TGTGCCAGCAGCAGCCAGCGGGGCTACGAGCAGTACTTC. The genes are TRBV4-2 and TRBJ2-7, with 7 nucleotides matching TRBD2. Germline V CDR1 and CDR2: LGHNA, YNFKEQ. The CDR3 loop spans 13 amino acids. V lost 5 bases to trimming and J lost 3 bases; unmatched junction nucleotides: 4.